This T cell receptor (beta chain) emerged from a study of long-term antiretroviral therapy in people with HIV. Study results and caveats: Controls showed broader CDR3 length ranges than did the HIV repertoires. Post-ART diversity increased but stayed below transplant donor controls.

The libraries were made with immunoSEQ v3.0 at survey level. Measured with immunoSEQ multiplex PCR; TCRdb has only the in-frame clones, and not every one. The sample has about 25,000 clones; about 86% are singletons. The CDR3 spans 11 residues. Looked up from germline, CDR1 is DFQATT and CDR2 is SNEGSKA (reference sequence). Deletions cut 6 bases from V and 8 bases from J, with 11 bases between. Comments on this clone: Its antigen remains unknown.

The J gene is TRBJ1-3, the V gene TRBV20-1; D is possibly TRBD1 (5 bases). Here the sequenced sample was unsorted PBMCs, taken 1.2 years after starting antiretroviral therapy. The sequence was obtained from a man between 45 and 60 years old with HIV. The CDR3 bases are TGCAGTGCGGCGCAGGGTTACACCATATATTTT. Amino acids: CSAAQGYTIYF.